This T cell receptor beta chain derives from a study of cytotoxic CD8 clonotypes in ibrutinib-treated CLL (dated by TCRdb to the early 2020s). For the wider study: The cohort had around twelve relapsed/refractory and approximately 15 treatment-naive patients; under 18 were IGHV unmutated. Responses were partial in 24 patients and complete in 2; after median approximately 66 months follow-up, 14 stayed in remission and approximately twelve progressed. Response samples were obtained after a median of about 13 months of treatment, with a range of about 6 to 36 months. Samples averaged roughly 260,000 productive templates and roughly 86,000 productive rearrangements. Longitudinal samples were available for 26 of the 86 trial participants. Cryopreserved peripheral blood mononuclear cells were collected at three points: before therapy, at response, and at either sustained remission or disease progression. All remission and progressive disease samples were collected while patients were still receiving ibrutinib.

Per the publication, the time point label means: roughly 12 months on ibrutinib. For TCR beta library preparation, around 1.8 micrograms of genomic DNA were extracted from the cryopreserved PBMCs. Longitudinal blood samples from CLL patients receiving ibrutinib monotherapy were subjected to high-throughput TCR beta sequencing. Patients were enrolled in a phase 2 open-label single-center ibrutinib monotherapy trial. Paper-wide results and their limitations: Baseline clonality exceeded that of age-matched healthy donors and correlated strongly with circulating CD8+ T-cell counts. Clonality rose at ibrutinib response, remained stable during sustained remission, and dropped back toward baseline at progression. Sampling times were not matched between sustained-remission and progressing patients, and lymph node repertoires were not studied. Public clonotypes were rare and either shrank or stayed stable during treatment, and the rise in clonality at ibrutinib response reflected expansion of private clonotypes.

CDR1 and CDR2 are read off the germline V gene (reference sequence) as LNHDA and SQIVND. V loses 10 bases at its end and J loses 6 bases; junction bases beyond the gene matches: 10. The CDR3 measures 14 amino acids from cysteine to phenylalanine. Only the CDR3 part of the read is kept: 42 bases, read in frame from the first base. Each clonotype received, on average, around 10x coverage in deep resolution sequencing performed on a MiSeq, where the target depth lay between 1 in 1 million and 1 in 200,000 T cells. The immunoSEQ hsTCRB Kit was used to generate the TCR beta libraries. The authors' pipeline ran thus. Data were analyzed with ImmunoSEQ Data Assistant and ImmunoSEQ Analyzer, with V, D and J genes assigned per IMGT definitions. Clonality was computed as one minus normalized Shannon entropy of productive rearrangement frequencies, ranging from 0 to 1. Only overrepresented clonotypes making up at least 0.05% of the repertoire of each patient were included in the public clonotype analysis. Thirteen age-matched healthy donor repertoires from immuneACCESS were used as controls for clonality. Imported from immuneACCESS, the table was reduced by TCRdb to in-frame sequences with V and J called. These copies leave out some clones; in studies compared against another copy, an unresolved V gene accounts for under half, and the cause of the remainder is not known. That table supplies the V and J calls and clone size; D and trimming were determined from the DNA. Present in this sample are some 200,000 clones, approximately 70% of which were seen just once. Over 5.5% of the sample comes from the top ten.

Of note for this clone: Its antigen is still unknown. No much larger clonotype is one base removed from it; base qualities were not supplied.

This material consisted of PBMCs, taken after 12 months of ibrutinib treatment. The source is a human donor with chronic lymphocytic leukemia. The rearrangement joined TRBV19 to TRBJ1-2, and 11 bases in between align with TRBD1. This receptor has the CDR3 CAITRDRGIHGYTF. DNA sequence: TGTGCCATAACGCGGGACAGGGGGATTCATGGCTACACCTTC.